These T cell receptor beta chains were read from a single sample in a study of T cells in Graves' hyperthyroidism and ophthalmopathy. TCRdb analysed the multiplex PCR reads with MiXCR anew, one entry per CDR3 protein. The top ten clones hold less than 40% of a sample with just under 750,000 distinct CDR3 sequences, 30% to 40% of them seen once. The sample comprised blood. The receptors stem from a middle-aged woman with Graves' hyperthyroidism. Both conserved end residues are trimmed from each CDR3. The order of the fields is J gene, V gene, CDR3 protein.

J: TRBJ1-4; V: TRBV12-3/TRBV12-4; CDR3: ASSPGRRAEKLF
J: TRBJ2-5; V: TRBV4-1; CDR3: ASSQDEAVQETQY
J: TRBJ1-4; V: TRBV27; CDR3: ASRREGQGEKLF
J: TRBJ2-6; V: TRBV19; CDR3: ASSRSGSGANVLT
J: TRBJ1-4; V: TRBV6-5; CDR3: ASSLGQGAYTNEKLF
J: TRBJ2-5; V: TRBV5-1; CDR3: ASSGRAGIEETQY
J: TRBJ1-5; V: TRBV5-6; CDR3: ASSRLGSNQPQH
J: TRBJ1-1; V: TRBV5-4; CDR3: ASRGQGAEAF
J: TRBJ1-1; V: TRBV4-3; CDR3: ASSQETGGDEAF
J: TRBJ1-6; V: TRBV20-1; CDR3: SAREGSRDSNSPLH
J: TRBJ1-5; V: TRBV19; CDR3: ASRSGEGGRRQPQH
J: TRBJ1-3; V: TRBV12-3/TRBV12-4; CDR3: ASSMLSRGGPGNTIY
J: TRBJ2-7; V: TRBV12-3/TRBV12-4; CDR3: ASSLINRGYEQY
J: TRBJ2-5; V: TRBV7-9; CDR3: ASSRRDSGETQY
J: TRBJ1-4; V: TRBV12-5; CDR3: ASGWVTGIGDEKLF
J: TRBJ2-5; V: TRBV18; CDR3: ASSPIPIPPGETQY
J: TRBJ1-2; V: TRBV10-3; CDR3: AIRGTGAYGYT
J: TRBJ1-2; V: TRBV27; CDR3: ASSPRFGVNYGYT
J: TRBJ2-6; V: TRBV6-5; CDR3: ASSYLQVSGANVLT
J: TRBJ1-5; V: TRBV2; CDR3: ASSHYTGVVSQPQH
J: TRBJ1-6; V: TRBV2; CDR3: ASSPTGPAGSPLH
J: TRBJ2-2; V: TRBV9; CDR3: ASSVEKPKAAGELF
J: TRBJ1-1; V: TRBV7-9; CDR3: ASSTNRDSQGTEAF
J: TRBJ2-2; V: TRBV19; CDR3: ASSIGQVIIGELF
J: TRBJ2-2; V: TRBV9; CDR3: ASSVGTVANTGELF
J: TRBJ1-1; V: TRBV29-1; CDR3: SVEGQGLTEAF
J: TRBJ1-1; V: TRBV7-2; CDR3: ANAMWTGALAF
J: TRBJ1-2; V: TRBV7-2; CDR3: ASSFEGFRYGYT
J: TRBJ1-2; V: TRBV12-3/TRBV12-4; CDR3: ASSRGTSNYGYT
J: TRBJ2-5; V: TRBV20-1; CDR3: STRSGSLETQY
J: TRBJ2-7; V: TRBV11-2; CDR3: ASSLVRTGILFYEQY
J: TRBJ2-5; V: TRBV6-5; CDR3: ASSPLRQAQETQY
J: TRBJ1-1; V: TRBV7-9; CDR3: ASSPRGTGGVGTEAF
J: TRBJ2-7; V: TRBV10-3; CDR3: AISEREQSHEQY
J: TRBJ2-7; V: TRBV14; CDR3: ASSPPRDRGRAYEQY
J: TRBJ1-6; V: TRBV4-3; CDR3: ASSQEGRSPLH
J: TRBJ2-2; V: TRBV19; CDR3: ASSISGQGPGTGELF
J: TRBJ1-2; V: TRBV24-1; CDR3: ATSVEGQSYYGYT
J: TRBJ2-5; V: TRBV5-6; CDR3: ASSRTTSGLQETQY
J: TRBJ1-4; V: TRBV18; CDR3: ASSLNDEKLF
J: TRBJ1-2; V: TRBV29-1; CDR3: AWRTGTYGYT
J: TRBJ1-5; V: TRBV7-9; CDR3: ASCSNQPQH
J: TRBJ2-7; V: TRBV10-3; CDR3: AISGVRTEQY
J: TRBJ2-3; V: TRBV19; CDR3: ASNPPRETDTQY
J: TRBJ1-2; V: TRBV28; CDR3: ASSFPEGLRGYT
J: TRBJ1-4; V: TRBV19; CDR3: ASSSDPRNEKLF
J: TRBJ1-1; V: TRBV12-3/TRBV12-4; CDR3: ASSLGTLRRGAF
J: TRBJ2-2; V: TRBV10-3; CDR3: AIGQGLGTGELF
J: TRBJ2-7; V: TRBV29-1; CDR3: SVALQGLVFDSYEQY
J: TRBJ2-5; V: TRBV6-9; CDR3: ASSYRTGVGKETQY
J: TRBJ2-5; V: TRBV7-2; CDR3: ASLGQGRETQY
J: TRBJ2-2; V: TRBV7-3; CDR3: ASSQRRQGGTGELF
J: TRBJ2-5; V: TRBV7-9; CDR3: ASSWPGGGQETQY
J: TRBJ1-1; V: TRBV10-3; CDR3: ASSEGRVVEAF
J: TRBJ1-1; V: TRBV12-3/TRBV12-4; CDR3: ASSFQGNTEAF